This T cell receptor (beta chain) was captured in a study of long-term antiretroviral therapy in people with HIV. Whole-study results and caveats: Missing from the dataset were any data on ART adherence, viral resistance or therapy changes. After ART, diversity increased yet remained lower than transplant donor controls.

From germline, CDR1 is PRHDT and CDR2 FYEKMQ (reference sequence). The V gene lost 5 bases and the J gene lost 6 bases, with 13 bases spanning the gap. This CDR3 spans 13 amino acids. Sequencing relied on immunoSEQ assay v3.0, run at survey level. Some clones are missing from TCRdb's copy, which holds only in-frame ones; the method was immunoSEQ multiplex PCR. The sample includes 15,000 to 25,000 clones, 90% seen only once; the top ten take roughly a tenth. With regard to this clone: What it binds is not known.

Each donor provided at least one pre-ART PBMC sample and at least two post-ART PBMC samples. Samples held roughly 0.9-10 million cryopreserved PBMC, and DNA extraction followed. This specimen consisted of unsorted PBMCs, obtained approximately 4.2 years before starting antiretroviral therapy. This sequence joins TRBV13 and TRBJ1-1; D is possibly TRBD1 (5 bases). This TCR derives from a woman aged 25-40 years with HIV. This CDR3 reads CASSRERDPEAFF. The CDR3 nucleotides read TGTGCCAGCAGCCGCGAACGGGACCCTGAAGCTTTCTTT. The full variable domain, completed using reference TRBV13 and TRBJ1-1, is AAGVIQSPRHLIKEKRETATLKCYPIPRHDTVYWYQQGPGQDPQFLISFYEKMQSDKGSIPDRFSAQQFSDYHSELNMSSLELGDSALYFCASSRERDPEAFFGQGTRLTVV.